This is a list of T cell receptor beta chains from one sample in a study of T cell repertoires in ileal Crohn's disease. Clones were sequenced by immunoSEQ multiplex PCR, and TCRdb holds only the in-frame ones, with some missing. In the table there are about 12,000 clones, 82% of which are singletons. Input material: ileal tissue. All receptors derive from an adult with Crohn's disease. Each CDR3 is given with its conserved first and last residue. The order of the fields is J gene, V gene, clone size, D gene, CDR3 protein, CDR3 DNA. The D gene is left open where the match is weak. Size values are once, few and many counts, or a class for expanded clones, and some rows have none.

J: TRBJ2-1; V: TRBV6-4; size: .; D: TRBD2; CDR3: CASSDSGGAYNEQFF; DNA: TGTGCCAGCAGTGACAGCGGGGGGGCCTACAATGAGCAGTTCTTC
J: TRBJ1-1; V: TRBV18; size: .; D: .; CDR3: CASSEDRTEAFF; DNA: TGTGCCAGCTCAGAGGACAGAACTGAAGCTTTCTTT
J: TRBJ2-7; V: TRBV28; size: .; D: TRBD2; CDR3: CASSAGTTHEQYF; DNA: TGTGCCAGCAGTGCTGGGACTACCCACGAGCAGTACTTC
J: TRBJ2-3; V: TRBV7-9; size: .; D: .; CDR3: CASSLEADTQYF; DNA: TGTGCCAGCAGCTTAGAAGCGGATACGCAGTATTTT
J: TRBJ2-3; V: TRBV7-3; size: .; D: .; CDR3: CASSLAGRSTDTQYF; DNA: TGTGCCAGCAGCTTGGCGGGGAGAAGCACAGATACGCAGTATTTT
J: TRBJ1-2; V: TRBV6-6; size: .; D: .; CDR3: CASRLTGALNYGYTF; DNA: TGTGCCAGCAGACTAACAGGAGCTCTAAACTATGGCTACACCTTC
J: TRBJ1-1; V: TRBV4-1; size: .; D: .; CDR3: CASSQDPAGGTEAFF; DNA: TGCGCCAGCAGCCAAGATCCTGCGGGGGGCACTGAAGCTTTCTTT
J: TRBJ1-1; V: TRBV5-1; size: once; D: TRBD1; CDR3: CASSGNGQGYALAANTEAFF; DNA: TGCGCCAGCAGCGGAAACGGACAGGGGTATGCCCTAGCCGCGAACACTGAAGCTTTCTTT
J: TRBJ1-1; V: TRBV28; size: .; D: .; CDR3: CASSLLGGSTEAFF; DNA: TGTGCCAGCAGTCTCCTGGGGGGGTCGACTGAAGCTTTCTTT
J: TRBJ2-3; V: TRBV29-1; size: .; D: TRBD2; CDR3: CSVDSGSMTDTQYF; DNA: TGCAGCGTGGATAGCGGGAGTATGACAGATACGCAGTATTTT
J: TRBJ1-2; V: TRBV2; size: .; D: .; CDR3: CASSEGRVRVQGGYTF; DNA: TGTGCCAGCAGTGAAGGACGGGTCAGGGTTCAGGGTGGCTACACCTTC
J: TRBJ2-1; V: TRBV6-5; size: .; D: .; CDR3: CASRRGNEQFF; DNA: TGTGCCAGCAGACGCGGGAATGAGCAGTTCTTC
J: TRBJ2-1; V: TRBV11-2; size: .; D: TRBD2; CDR3: CASSLDRTSGGWEEQFF; DNA: TGTGCCAGCAGCTTAGATCGTACTAGCGGGGGATGGGAAGAGCAGTTCTTC
J: TRBJ2-5; V: TRBV5-1; size: once; D: .; CDR3: CASSLGSEGETQYF; DNA: TGCGCCAGCAGCTTGGGTAGCGAGGGAGAGACCCAGTACTTC
J: TRBJ1-5; V: TRBV6-1; size: few; D: TRBD1; CDR3: CASSEDTGGAGYQPQHF; DNA: TGTGCCAGCAGTGAAGATACAGGGGGGGCAGGGTATCAGCCCCAGCATTTT
J: TRBJ2-3; V: TRBV10-1; size: .; D: TRBD2; CDR3: CASSVPGAAGGPNTQYF; DNA: TGCGCCAGCAGTGTCCCAGGGGCAGCGGGAGGGCCTAATACGCAGTATTTT
J: TRBJ1-1; V: TRBV6-6; size: .; D: .; CDR3: CASSYRSKEAFF; DNA: TGTGCCAGCAGTTATCGGAGTAAGGAAGCTTTCTTT
J: TRBJ2-2; V: TRBV5-4; size: .; D: .; CDR3: CASSRPGAGALSGELFF; DNA: TGTGCCAGCAGCCGCCCCGGGGCAGGGGCGCTCAGCGGGGAGCTGTTTTTT
J: TRBJ2-5; V: TRBV18; size: once; D: .; CDR3: CASSPNQETQYF; DNA: TGTGCCAGCTCGCCTAACCAAGAGACCCAGTACTTC
J: TRBJ2-1; V: TRBV5-5; size: .; D: TRBD1; CDR3: CASSYVQGTNYNEQFF; DNA: TGTGCCAGCAGCTACGTACAGGGGACCAATTACAATGAGCAGTTCTTC
J: TRBJ2-5; V: TRBV5-1; size: .; D: TRBD1; CDR3: CASSLGVDREETQYF; DNA: TGCGCCAGCAGCCTGGGGGTGGACAGGGAAGAGACCCAGTACTTC
J: TRBJ1-6; V: TRBV28; size: .; D: TRBD1; CDR3: CASSSVRDRSSYNSPLHF; DNA: TGTGCCAGCAGTTCGGTCCGGGACAGGAGCTCCTATAATTCACCCCTCCACTTT
J: TRBJ2-2; V: TRBV5-1; size: .; D: TRBD1; CDR3: CASANRGSNTGELFF; DNA: TGCGCTTCCGCTAACAGGGGTTCGAACACCGGGGAGCTGTTTTTT
J: TRBJ2-7; V: TRBV18; size: .; D: TRBD1; CDR3: CASSPQGTGGGYEQYF; DNA: TGTGCCAGCTCACCACAGGGGACAGGGGGCGGCTACGAGCAGTACTTC
J: TRBJ1-4; V: TRBV7-5; size: .; D: .; CDR3: CARSSRTGRFEKLFF; DNA: TGTGCCAGAAGCTCCCGGACAGGCCGATTCGAAAAACTGTTTTTT
J: TRBJ2-7; V: TRBV19; size: .; D: .; CDR3: CASSPGDPYEQYF; DNA: TGTGCCAGTAGTCCCGGGGATCCCTACGAGCAGTACTTC
J: TRBJ2-2; V: TRBV11-3; size: few; D: TRBD2; CDR3: CASSGYLAGDPTGELFF; DNA: TGTGCCAGCAGCGGGTACCTAGCGGGCGACCCCACCGGGGAGCTGTTTTTT
J: TRBJ2-1; V: TRBV4-2; size: .; D: TRBD1; CDR3: CASSQLTGGAYNEQFF; DNA: TGTGCCAGCAGCCAACTCACAGGGGGCGCTTACAATGAGCAGTTCTTC
J: TRBJ2-4; V: TRBV30; size: .; D: TRBD1; CDR3: CAWALGQGYDF; DNA: TGTGCCTGGGCCTTAGGACAGGGATACGACTTC
J: TRBJ2-1; V: TRBV9; size: .; D: .; CDR3: CASAESSYNEQFF; DNA: TGTGCCAGTGCGGAGAGCTCCTACAATGAGCAGTTCTTC
J: TRBJ2-1; V: TRBV12-5; size: .; D: TRBD2; CDR3: CASGLESRDYFFF; DNA: TGTGCTAGTGGTTTGGAAAGCCGGGACTATTTCTTCTTC
J: TRBJ2-5; V: TRBV18; size: .; D: .; CDR3: CASSPVEETQYF; DNA: TGTGCCAGCTCACCGGTAGAAGAGACCCAGTACTTC
J: TRBJ1-1; V: TRBV11-3; size: .; D: .; CDR3: CASSFRQVNTEAFF; DNA: TGTGCCAGCAGCTTCAGGCAAGTGAACACTGAAGCTTTCTTT
J: TRBJ1-1; V: TRBV7-3; size: .; D: TRBD1; CDR3: CASSLTAGTVGTEAFF; DNA: TGTGCCAGCAGCTTAACGGCGGGGACAGTCGGCACTGAAGCTTTCTTT
J: TRBJ1-1; V: TRBV28; size: .; D: TRBD1; CDR3: CASSMGQITEAFF; DNA: TGTGCCAGCAGTATGGGACAGATCACTGAAGCTTTCTTT
J: TRBJ2-7; V: TRBV7-9; size: .; D: TRBD1; CDR3: CASSSGQGALREQYF; DNA: TGTGCCAGCAGCTCGGGACAGGGGGCGCTTCGTGAGCAGTACTTC
J: TRBJ1-1; V: TRBV13; size: few; D: .; CDR3: CASSLGQVGNTEAFF; DNA: TGTGCCAGCAGCTTAGGCCAGGTTGGAAACACTGAAGCTTTCTTT
J: TRBJ2-1; V: TRBV11-3; size: .; D: .; CDR3: CASSKQGDYLPNEQFF; DNA: TGTGCCAGCAGCAAACAGGGAGATTATCTCCCTAATGAGCAGTTCTTC
J: TRBJ1-2; V: TRBV6-4; size: .; D: .; CDR3: CASSEWAGKDYGYTF; DNA: TGTGCCAGCAGTGAATGGGCAGGGAAAGACTATGGCTACACCTTC
J: TRBJ1-5; V: TRBV27; size: .; D: TRBD1; CDR3: CASSPGTGRSNQPQHF; DNA: TGTGCCAGCAGTCCCGGGACAGGACGGAGCAATCAGCCCCAGCATTTT
J: TRBJ1-1; V: TRBV7-9; size: .; D: .; CDR3: CASSQMNTEAFF; DNA: TGTGCCAGCAGCCAGATGAACACTGAAGCTTTCTTT
J: TRBJ2-7; V: TRBV9; size: .; D: .; CDR3: CASSVAWEENYEQYF; DNA: TGTGCCAGCAGCGTAGCGTGGGAGGAAAACTACGAGCAGTACTTC
J: TRBJ2-5; V: TRBV30; size: .; D: .; CDR3: CAWSPSGGPAQYF; DNA: TGTGCCTGGAGTCCCTCAGGCGGGCCGGCCCAGTACTTC
J: TRBJ1-3; V: TRBV6-5; size: .; D: TRBD1; CDR3: CASRSAGGRGNTIYF; DNA: TGTGCCAGCAGGTCCGCAGGGGGCCGAGGAAACACCATATATTTT
J: TRBJ1-2; V: TRBV29-1; size: .; D: .; CDR3: CSVTRGIGYGYTF; DNA: TGCAGCGTAACCCGGGGGATCGGCTATGGCTACACCTTC
J: TRBJ2-7; V: TRBV7-3; size: .; D: .; CDR3: CASSLDGSGLYEQYF; DNA: TGTGCCAGCAGCTTGGACGGGAGCGGGCTTTACGAGCAGTACTTC
J: TRBJ2-1; V: TRBV18; size: .; D: TRBD2; CDR3: CASSPGTSGRYNEQFF; DNA: TGTGCCAGCTCACCAGGGACTAGCGGGAGGTACAATGAGCAGTTCTTC
J: TRBJ2-1; V: TRBV2; size: once; D: TRBD2; CDR3: CASSEALGLAGQFNEQFF; DNA: TGTGCCAGCAGTGAAGCTTTAGGACTAGCGGGCCAATTCAATGAGCAGTTCTTC
J: TRBJ1-3; V: TRBV6-5; size: once; D: .; CDR3: CASRPNRDRNTIYF; DNA: TGTGCCAGCAGACCGAACAGGGATAGAAACACCATATATTTT
J: TRBJ2-1; V: TRBV30; size: once; D: TRBD2; CDR3: CAWGPETSINEQFF; DNA: TGTGCCTGGGGCCCTGAGACTAGCATCAATGAGCAGTTCTTC
J: TRBJ1-1; V: TRBV30; size: .; D: TRBD1; CDR3: CAWGDRGTEAFF; DNA: TGTGCCTGGGGGGACAGGGGAACTGAAGCTTTCTTT
J: TRBJ1-1; V: TRBV6-6; size: .; D: TRBD1; CDR3: CASSTEGQGITEAFF; DNA: TGTGCCAGCAGTACGGAGGGACAGGGTATCACTGAAGCTTTCTTT
J: TRBJ2-1; V: TRBV2; size: .; D: TRBD2; CDR3: CASSAGREISYNEQFF; DNA: TGTGCCAGCAGCGCTGGGCGGGAGATTTCCTACAATGAGCAGTTCTTC
J: TRBJ1-5; V: TRBV7-9; size: .; D: .; CDR3: CASSFNSPNQPQHF; DNA: TGTGCCAGCAGCTTTAACAGCCCAAATCAGCCCCAGCATTTT
J: TRBJ2-7; V: TRBV27; size: once; D: TRBD2; CDR3: CASSSGTSRYEQYF; DNA: TGTGCCAGCAGTTCGGGGACTAGCAGATACGAGCAGTACTTC